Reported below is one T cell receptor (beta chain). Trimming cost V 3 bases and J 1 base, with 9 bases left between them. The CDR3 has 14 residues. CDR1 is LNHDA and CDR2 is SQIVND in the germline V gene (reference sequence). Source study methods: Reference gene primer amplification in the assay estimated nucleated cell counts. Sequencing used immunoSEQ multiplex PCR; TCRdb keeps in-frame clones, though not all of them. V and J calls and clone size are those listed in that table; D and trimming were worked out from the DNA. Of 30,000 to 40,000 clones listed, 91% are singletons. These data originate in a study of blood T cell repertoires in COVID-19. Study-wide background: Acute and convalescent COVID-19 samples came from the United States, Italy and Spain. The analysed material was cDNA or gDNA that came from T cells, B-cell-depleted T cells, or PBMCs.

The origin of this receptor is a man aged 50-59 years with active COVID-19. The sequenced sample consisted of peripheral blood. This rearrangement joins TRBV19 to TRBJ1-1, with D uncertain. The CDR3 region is CASSIPGANTEAFF. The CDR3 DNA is TGTGCCAGTAGTATCCCGGGAGCGAACACTGAAGCTTTCTTT.